This record looks at one T cell receptor (beta chain) sequence and its context. In the authors' methods: Estimation of nucleated cell counts relied on the amplification of reference gene primers. The protocol was immunoSEQ multiplex PCR, while the TCRdb copy is restricted to in-frame clones and leaves out a portion. From that table come the V and J calls and clone size; the DNA was used to work out D and trimming. The sample consists of almost 400,000 clones, 70% to 90% of them appearing once. CDR1 is SGHVS, CDR2 FNYEAQ, per germline. The CDR3 is made up of 15 amino acids. Trimming removed 5 bases from V and 9 bases from J; junction bases left unmatched: 8. The data stem from a study of blood T cell repertoires in COVID-19. Study context: Material from acute and convalescent COVID-19 was sourced from the United States, Italy and Spain.

Material: peripheral blood. This clonotype originated in a woman aged 60-75 years with COVID-19, enrolled during active disease. V usage is TRBV7-6 and J usage is TRBJ2-1; TRBD2 matches at 12 bases. The CDR3, as DNA: TGTGCCAGCAGCGATCTAGCGGGGGGGTACGGTGAGCAGTTCTTC. This codes for CASSDLAGGYGEQFF.